These 22 T cell receptor beta chains share one sample of origin, sequenced in a study of identical twins (dated by TCRdb to 2016 to 2017). The library was built by means of 5' RACE. Sequencing relied on an Illumina HiSeq 2000. TCRdb itself trimmed the public reads at Q25 with fastp, ran MiXCR and retained productive beta chains. Entries are consolidated by CDR3 protein sequence, retaining the most common genes and DNA. Across this sample there are about 690,000 distinct CDR3 sequences, with 5.5% to 7.5% seen only once. The biggest ten clones account for about 2% of the sample. Sequenced input: naive T cells sorted from blood. The label giving this sample's cell subset or site can be read as: cells isolated with a human naive T-cell isolation kit. These receptors were collected from a man between 18 and 35 years old in good health.

This clonotype was seen a few times. The chain recombines TRBV7-2 with TRBJ2-3; tentative D call: TRBD2 (7 bases). Trimming left V 7 bases short and J 0 bases short, with 20 bases between. CDR3 length equals 17 residues. Germline V gene lookup returns CDR1 SGHTA and CDR2 FQGNSA. CDR3 nucleotides: TGTGCCAGCACCACACCCGGGGGGCTAGCGAGCACAGATACGCAGTATTTT. Its translation is CASTTPGGLASTDTQYF.

This clonotype showed up many times. The rearrangement joins TRBV29-1 to TRBJ2-7, with D perhaps matching TRBD1 (6 bases). The CDR3 runs to 11 residues. The V gene's germline CDR1 is SQVTM and CDR2 ANQGSEA. Trimming took 4 bases from V and 5 from J, leaving 9 bases between them. Here the CDR3 reads CSVGGLHEQYF. The CDR3 region has the DNA TGCAGCGTTGGGGGGCTCCACGAGCAGTACTTC.

CDR3 sequence reads: CASGITGGVEQFF. CDR3 sequence (DNA): TGTGCTAGTGGTATCACAGGGGGCGTTGAGCAGTTCTTC. The chain recombines TRBV12-5 with TRBJ2-1; TRBD1 agrees at 9 bases. The CDR3 is 13 residues long. Per germline, CDR1 LGHNT and CDR2 FRNRAP. J gave up 9 bases and V 5 bases, and 5 bases lay outside the gene matches.

This chain connects TRBV4-3 to TRBJ2-4; weak D call: TRBD2 (5 bases). With 1 base removed from V and 5 bases from J, the gap between germline ends came to 15 bases. The CDR3 is made up of 16 amino acids. Germline CDR1 and CDR2: LGHNA and YSLEER. The CDR3 here is CASSQVGLLGENIQYF. DNA for the CDR3: TGCGCCAGCAGCCAAGTTGGACTCCTCGGGGAAAACATTCAGTACTTC.

This clonotype showed up just a few times. The chain employs TRBV27 and TRBJ2-3, with D possibly matching TRBD1 (5 bases). V was clipped by 4 bases and J by 2 bases, with 13 bases between them. This CDR3 contains 15 residues. In germline, CDR1 is MNHEY, CDR2 SMNVEV (reference sequence). The CDR3 DNA is TGTGCCAGCAGTTCCCAGGGAAGGGCCACAGATACGCAGTATTTT. It encodes CASSSQGRATDTQYF.

This clonotype was recorded many times. The chain has TRBV5-1 and TRBJ1-6, with 8 bases identical to TRBD1. The junction had 9 bases not matched to a gene; V was cut back by 6 bases and J by 4 bases. This CDR3 contains 16 residues. Germline CDR1 SGHRS, CDR2 YFSETQ. The CDR3 nucleotides are TGCGCCAGCACCTCGACAGGGGCTTCATATAATTCACCCCTCCACTTT. This encodes CASTSTGASYNSPLHF. Based on the CDR3 plus reference TRBV5-1 and TRBJ1-6, the full variable domain is KAGVTQTPRYLIKTRGQQVTLSCSPISGHRSVSWYQQTPGQGLQFLFEYFSETQRNKGNFPGRFSGRQFSNSRSEMNVSTLELGDSALYLCASTSTGASYNSPLHFGNGTRLTVT.

This clonotype was picked up many times. V is TRBV5-1 and J is TRBJ2-3; no definite D call. There are 15 residues in the CDR3. The V gene's germline CDR1 is SGHRS and CDR2 YFSETQ. Trimming took off 5 bases at V and 0 bases at J, with 13 bases between the two ends. DNA of the CDR3: TGCGCCAGCAGAATAAAACATCTAAGCACAGATACGCAGTATTTT. It specifies CASRIKHLSTDTQYF.

This rearrangement joins TRBV20-1 to TRBJ2-1, with 9 bases fitting TRBD2. V gave up 5 bases and J gave up 10 bases; unmatched junction bases: 6. The CDR3 has 12 amino acids. The germline CDR1 and CDR2 sequences are DFQATT and SNEGSKA (reference sequence). The CDR3 DNA reads TGCAGTGCTGGAAGACTAGCGGAAGAGCAGTTCTTC. The encoded protein is CSAGRLAEEQFF.

In its sample, this clonotype was seen many times. The chain joins TRBV24-1 to TRBJ2-1, with TRBD2 identical over 9 bases. CDR3 length: 15 amino acids. The V segment lost 2 bases and the J segment 13 bases; nucleotides outside the gene matches: 11. The V gene's germline CDR1 is KGHDR and CDR2 SFDVKD. CDR3 coding DNA: TGTGCCACCAGTGATTCGACTAGCGGAGCCGAACTTCAGTTCTTC. This sequence encodes CATSDSTSGAELQFF.

This clonotype came up many times. The V call is TRBV28, the J call TRBJ2-7; TRBD2 matches 11 bases. This CDR3 spans 14 amino acids. V was clipped by 8 bases and J by 3 bases; unmatched bases: 6. The germline CDR1 and CDR2 sequences are MDHEN and SYDVKM. DNA for the CDR3: TGTGCCAGCGGTAGCGGGAGGGCCCTCTACGAGCAGTACTTC. Translating it yields CASGSGRALYEQYF.

This clonotype was seen repeatedly, ten times or more. The rearrangement links TRBV20-1 to TRBJ2-1, with D possibly matching TRBD1 (5 bases). Trimming pared 0 bases from V and 7 bases from J, leaving 13 bases between. Germline V CDR1 and CDR2: DFQATT, SNEGSKA (reference sequence). This CDR3 is built from 14 residues. The CDR3 is CSARDINQGNEQFF. The CDR3 region has the DNA TGCAGTGCTAGAGATATTAATCAGGGTAATGAGCAGTTCTTC.

This clonotype was recorded a few times. V and J are TRBV7-2 and TRBJ2-3; the D gene is possibly TRBD2 (6 bases). The CDR3 is made up of 13 amino acids. Trimming removed 2 bases from V and 14 bases from J, with 17 bases in between. CDR1 and CDR2 (germline): SGHTA, FQGNSA. For the CDR3, the DNA is TGTGCCAGCAGCTTATTGACGGAGGGCCGGATGTATTTT. Translation: CASSLLTEGRMYF.

This clonotype was seen at least ten times. J is TRBJ2-7 and V is TRBV6-5, with a possible D match to TRBD1 (6 bases). V gave up 4 bases and J gave up 2 bases, with 12 bases separating them. From germline, CDR1 is MNHEY and CDR2 SVGAGI. The CDR3 is 14 amino acids. The CDR3 bases are TGTGCCAGCAGTTCAGGGGACCCCCCCTACGAGCAGTACTTC. Its translation: CASSSGDPPYEQYF.

This clonotype was seen repeatedly, ten times or more. The J gene is TRBJ2-5, the V gene TRBV5-1, with 7 bases matching TRBD2. Germline CDR1 and CDR2: SGHRS and YFSETQ. Unmatched junction bases numbered 7, after V lost 4 bases and J lost 1 base. The CDR3 extends over 15 amino acids. The CDR3 DNA sequence: TGCGCCAGCAGCCCGGGAGGCCCGGCCCAAGAGACCCAGTACTTC. Encoded protein: CASSPGGPAQETQYF.

This clonotype was counted ten times or more. The chain combines TRBV27 with TRBJ1-5; a weak D match, TRBD1 (6 bases). The CDR3 totals 15 residues. V lost 0 bases to trimming and J lost 3 bases, with 9 bases between them. CDR1 MNHEY and CDR2 SMNVEV come from the germline V gene (reference sequence). CDR3 sequence reads: CASSLSGTYNQPQHF. The CDR3 DNA sequence: TGTGCCAGCAGTTTATCTGGGACATACAATCAGCCCCAGCATTTT.

This clonotype was seen many times. The J gene is TRBJ2-2, the V gene TRBV20-1; weak D call: TRBD1 (6 bases). The germline gives CDR1 DFQATT, CDR2 SNEGSKA (reference sequence). The CDR3 covers 16 residues. Trimming removed 0 bases from V and 3 bases from J, with 14 bases in between. The CDR3 is CSARDRRQDYTGELFF. The CDR3, as DNA: TGCAGTGCTAGAGATCGGAGACAGGACTACACCGGGGAGCTGTTTTTT.

The rearrangement links TRBV12-3 or TRBV12-4 to TRBJ1-2, with D unclear. The CDR3 extends over 14 amino acids. Trimming took off 8 bases at V and 1 base at J, with 14 bases between the two ends. The CDR3 is CASSLLQINYGYTF. CDR3 DNA sequence: TGTGCCAGCTCCCTCCTCCAGATTAACTATGGCTACACCTTC.

Many counts were recorded for this clonotype. This chain links TRBV7-7 with TRBJ2-1; no reliable D call. Germline lookup yields CDR1 SSHAT and CDR2 FNYEAQ (reference sequence). The CDR3 extends over 13 amino acids. V was trimmed by 2 bases and J by 6 bases, leaving 8 bases between them. The CDR3 bases are TGTGCCAGCAGCTTAAAAATGGGCAATGAGCAGTTCTTC. This gives the protein CASSLKMGNEQFF.

In DNA, the CDR3 is TGTGCCATCCCACACCCCGGGACTAGCGGGAGGGCCGAGGAGACCCAGTACTTC. It specifies CAIPHPGTSGRAEETQYF. This chain joins TRBV11-2 and TRBJ2-5; 16 nucleotides agree with TRBD2. The CDR3 consists of 18 residues. V was clipped by 10 bases and J by 5 bases; unmatched bases: 16. Germline CDR1 and CDR2: SGHAT and FQNNGV.

This clonotype has ten or more counts. The rearrangement links TRBV5-1 to TRBJ1-1; no reliable D call. Germline loops: CDR1 SGHRS, CDR2 YFSETQ. V was cut by 1 base and J by 1 base, with 11 bases left in between. This CDR3 spans 15 amino acids. In DNA, the CDR3 is TGCGCCAGCAGCTTGAGGCAGATAGAGAACACTGAAGCTTTCTTT. Amino acid sequence: CASSLRQIENTEAFF.

This clonotype was counted at least ten times. In DNA form, the CDR3 reads TGCGCCAGCAGCTCCCAACCGACAGGGGCTGGCACAGATACGCAGTATTTT. Translating gives CASSSQPTGAGTDTQYF. V is TRBV5-1 and J is TRBJ2-3; 8 bases align to TRBD1. Germline CDR1 and CDR2: SGHRS and YFSETQ. The CDR3 spans 17 residues. With 3 bases clipped from V and 1 base from J, the junction kept 10 bases outside the gene matches.

This clonotype was observed at least ten times. This chain connects TRBV9 to TRBJ2-1; 7 positions match TRBD2. Germline V gene data show CDR1 as SGDLS and CDR2 as YYNGEE. The CDR3 spans 15 residues. V dropped 0 bases and J dropped 4; count of bases not matched to a gene: 4. The CDR3: CASSVVPSGYNEQFF. The CDR3 bases are TGTGCCAGCAGCGTAGTTCCTAGCGGTTACAATGAGCAGTTCTTC.